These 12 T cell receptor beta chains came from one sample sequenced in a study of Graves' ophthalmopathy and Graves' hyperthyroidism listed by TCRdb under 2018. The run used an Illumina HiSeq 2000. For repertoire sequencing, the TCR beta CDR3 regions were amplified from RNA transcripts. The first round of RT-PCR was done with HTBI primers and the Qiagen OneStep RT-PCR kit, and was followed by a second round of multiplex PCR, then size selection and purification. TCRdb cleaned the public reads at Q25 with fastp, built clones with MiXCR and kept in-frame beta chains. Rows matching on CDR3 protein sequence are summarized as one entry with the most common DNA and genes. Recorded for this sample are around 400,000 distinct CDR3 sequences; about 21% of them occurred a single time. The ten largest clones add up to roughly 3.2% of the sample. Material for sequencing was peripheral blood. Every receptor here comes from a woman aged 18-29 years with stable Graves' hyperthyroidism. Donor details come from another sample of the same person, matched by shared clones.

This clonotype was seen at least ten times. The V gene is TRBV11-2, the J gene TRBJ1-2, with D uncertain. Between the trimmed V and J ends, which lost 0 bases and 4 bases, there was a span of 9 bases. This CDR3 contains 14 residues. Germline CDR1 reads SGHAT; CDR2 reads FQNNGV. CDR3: CASSLDRGSYGYTF. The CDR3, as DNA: TGTGCCAGCAGCTTAGATCGGGGATCCTATGGCTACACCTTC.

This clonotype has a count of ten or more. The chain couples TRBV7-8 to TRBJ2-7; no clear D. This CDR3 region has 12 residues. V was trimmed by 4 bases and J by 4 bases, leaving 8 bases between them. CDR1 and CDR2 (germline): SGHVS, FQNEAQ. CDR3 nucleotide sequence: TGTGCCAGCAGCTCCCGTGGATACGAGCAGTACTTC. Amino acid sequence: CASSSRGYEQYF.

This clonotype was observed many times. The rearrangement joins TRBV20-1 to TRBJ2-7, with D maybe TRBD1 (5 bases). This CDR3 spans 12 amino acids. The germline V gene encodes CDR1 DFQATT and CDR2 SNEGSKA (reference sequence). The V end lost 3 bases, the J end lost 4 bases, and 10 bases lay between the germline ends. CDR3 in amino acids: CSARYQGYEQYF. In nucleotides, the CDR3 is TGCAGTGCTAGGTACCAGGGATACGAGCAGTACTTC.

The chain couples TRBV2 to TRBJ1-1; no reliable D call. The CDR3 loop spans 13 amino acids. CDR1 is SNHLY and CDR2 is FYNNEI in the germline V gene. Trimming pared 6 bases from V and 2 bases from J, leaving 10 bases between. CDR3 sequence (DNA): TGTGCCAGCAGGCTGGGGTTCAACACTGAAGCTTTCTTT. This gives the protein CASRLGFNTEAFF.

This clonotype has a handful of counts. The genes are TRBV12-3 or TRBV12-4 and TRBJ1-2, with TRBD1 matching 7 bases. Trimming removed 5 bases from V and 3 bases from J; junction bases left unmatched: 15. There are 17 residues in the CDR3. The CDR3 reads CASSNRRSTGLDYGYTF. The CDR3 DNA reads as TGTGCCAGCAGTAATCGCCGATCGACAGGGTTGGACTATGGCTACACCTTC.

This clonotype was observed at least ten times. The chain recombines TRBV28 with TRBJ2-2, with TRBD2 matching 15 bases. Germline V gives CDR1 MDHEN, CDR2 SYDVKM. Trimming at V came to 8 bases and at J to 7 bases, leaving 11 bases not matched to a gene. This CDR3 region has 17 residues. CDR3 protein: CASGSGLAGGPGGELFF. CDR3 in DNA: TGTGCCAGCGGTTCTGGACTAGCGGGAGGGCCTGGCGGGGAGCTGTTTTTT.

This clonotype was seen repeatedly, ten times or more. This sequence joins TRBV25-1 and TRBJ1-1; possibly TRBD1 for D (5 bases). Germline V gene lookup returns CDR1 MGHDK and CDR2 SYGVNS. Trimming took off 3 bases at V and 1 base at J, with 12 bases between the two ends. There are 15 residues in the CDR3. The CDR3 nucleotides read TGTGCCAGCAGTGATTGGGGACTTACGAACACTGAAGCTTTCTTT. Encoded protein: CASSDWGLTNTEAFF.

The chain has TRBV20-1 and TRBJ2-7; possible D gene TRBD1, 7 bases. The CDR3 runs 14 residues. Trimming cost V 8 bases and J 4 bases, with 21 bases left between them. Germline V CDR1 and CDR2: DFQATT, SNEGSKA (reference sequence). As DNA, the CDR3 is TGCAGTCCCCTCGCGCGGGACAGAGCATACGAGCAGTACGTC. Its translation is CSPLARDRAYEQYV.

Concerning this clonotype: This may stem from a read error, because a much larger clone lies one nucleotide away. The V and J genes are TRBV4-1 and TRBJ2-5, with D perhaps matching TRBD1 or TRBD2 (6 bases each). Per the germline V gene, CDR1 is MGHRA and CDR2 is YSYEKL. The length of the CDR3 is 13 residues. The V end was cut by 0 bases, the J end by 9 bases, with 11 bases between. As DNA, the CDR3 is TGCGCCAGCAGCCAAGACGAGGGGGAGGCCCAGTACTTC. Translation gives CASSQDEGEAQYF.

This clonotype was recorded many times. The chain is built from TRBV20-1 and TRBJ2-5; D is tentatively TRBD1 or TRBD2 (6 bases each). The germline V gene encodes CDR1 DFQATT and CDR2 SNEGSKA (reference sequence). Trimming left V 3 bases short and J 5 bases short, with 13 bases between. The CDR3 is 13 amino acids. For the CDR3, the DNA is TGCAGTGCTAGTTGGGGGGCTGGGGAGACCCAGTACTTC. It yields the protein CSASWGAGETQYF.

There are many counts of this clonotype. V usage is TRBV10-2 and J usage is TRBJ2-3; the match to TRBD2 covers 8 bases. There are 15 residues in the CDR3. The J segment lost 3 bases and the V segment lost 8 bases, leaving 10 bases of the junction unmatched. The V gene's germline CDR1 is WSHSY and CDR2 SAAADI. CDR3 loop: CASLAGHTPTDTQYF. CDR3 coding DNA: TGCGCCAGCCTAGCGGGCCACACCCCAACAGATACGCAGTATTTT.

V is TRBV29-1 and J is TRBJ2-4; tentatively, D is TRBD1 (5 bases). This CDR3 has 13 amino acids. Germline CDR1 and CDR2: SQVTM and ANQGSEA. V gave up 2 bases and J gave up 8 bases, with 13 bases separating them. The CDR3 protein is CSVEPARVHIQYF. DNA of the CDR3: TGCAGCGTTGAACCCGCCAGGGTACACATTCAGTACTTC. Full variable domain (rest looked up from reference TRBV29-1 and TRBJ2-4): SAVISQKPSRDICQRGTSLTIQCQVDSQVTMMFWYRQQPGQSLTLIATANQGSEATYESGFVIDKFPISRPNLTFSTLTVSNMSPEDSSIYLCSVEPARVHIQYFGAGTRLSVL.